Presented here are 22 T cell receptor beta chains from one specimen sequenced in a study of OX40 agonist ivuxolimab in advanced cancers. Sequencing was performed with immunoSEQ multiplex PCR; in TCRdb, only in-frame clones are kept and a portion is missing. This sample yields roughly 43,000 clones, of which roughly nine tenths are seen a single time; roughly 4.4% belongs to the top ten. The sequenced sample was CD4+ or CD8+ T cells sorted from blood, obtained in a trial of the OX40 agonist ivuxolimab. Receptors originate from an adult with an advanced solid tumor such as melanoma, head and neck, liver or kidney cancer.

The chain links TRBV29-1 to TRBJ2-7; D gene ambiguous. This CDR3 contains 14 residues. Germline V gene sequence: CDR1 SQVTM, CDR2 ANQGSEA. Trimming removed 5 bases at V and 3 bases at J, with 17 bases between. The CDR3 sequence: CSVPVGEYHYEQYF. CDR3 bases: TGCAGCGTTCCCGTCGGCGAGTACCACTACGAGCAGTACTTC.

V gene TRBV10-3 combines with J gene TRBJ1-2; no clear D gene. The CDR3 is made up of 15 amino acids. The germline V gene encodes CDR1 ENHRY and CDR2 SYGVKD. Between the trimmed V and J ends, which lost 5 bases and 5 bases, there was a span of 18 bases. Here the CDR3 DNA reads TGTGCCATCAGTACCGTGGACGGAACAGCTTATGGCTACACCTTC. Amino acid sequence: CAISTVDGTAYGYTF.

The chain employs TRBV4-3 and TRBJ2-7; perhaps TRBD2 as D (6 bases). In germline, CDR1 is LGHNA, CDR2 YSLEER. The CDR3 extends over 16 amino acids. Deletions cut 4 bases from V and 1 base from J, with 17 bases between. The CDR3: CASSPFIGRESYEQYF. The CDR3 bases are TGCGCCAGCAGCCCATTTATCGGGAGAGAATCCTACGAGCAGTACTTC.

This clone was counted between two and nine times. The chain recombines TRBV4-1 with TRBJ2-1; 7 positions match TRBD2. The CDR3 totals 14 residues. With V trimmed by 7 bases and J by 4 bases, 7 bases remained unmatched. Germline CDR1 MGHRA, CDR2 YSYEKL. CDR3 sequence (DNA): TGCGCCAGCACCCTAGCGGTGAGTTACAATGAGCAGTTCTTC. The encoded protein is CASTLAVSYNEQFF.

V gene TRBV7-9 combines with J gene TRBJ2-1, with 8 bases fitting TRBD2. In germline, CDR1 is SEHNR, CDR2 FQNEAQ (reference sequence). The J segment lost 3 bases and the V segment lost 3 bases, leaving 4 bases of the junction unmatched. The CDR3 is 15 amino acids. The CDR3 reads CASSFIAGYYNEQFF. The CDR3 DNA reads as TGTGCCAGCAGCTTCATAGCGGGATACTACAATGAGCAGTTCTTC.

V gene TRBV25-1 combines with J gene TRBJ1-4; D not certain. V dropped 4 bases and J dropped 0 bases, with 9 bases sitting between them. CDR1 MGHDK and CDR2 SYGVNS come from the germline V gene. CDR3 length equals 15 residues. Written as DNA, the CDR3 is TGTGCCAGCAGTGCCTGGACGGCAACTAATGAAAAACTGTTTTTT. This sequence encodes CASSAWTATNEKLFF.

V is TRBV7-9 and J is TRBJ1-4; D not certain. The V end was cut by 5 bases, the J end by 13 bases, with 20 bases between. This CDR3 contains 14 residues. CDR1 SEHNR and CDR2 FQNEAQ come from the germline V gene (reference sequence). The CDR3 nucleotides are TGTGCCAGCAGCCCGACGGCAGCGCTGTTAGGACTGTTTTTT. It codes for CASSPTAALLGLFF.

The chain is built from TRBV11-2 and TRBJ2-7; the match to TRBD1 covers 11 bases. CDR1 SGHAT and CDR2 FQNNGV come from the germline V gene. There are 15 residues in the CDR3. J gave up 6 bases and V 4 bases, and 8 bases lay outside the gene matches. The CDR3 spells CASSSGQGAFIEQYF. CDR3 sequence (DNA): TGTGCCAGCAGCTCTGGACAGGGGGCCTTTATCGAGCAGTACTTC.

The chain carries TRBV19 and TRBJ1-5; 7 bases are a match to TRBD1. The CDR3 has 15 amino acids. J lost 11 bases, V lost 10 bases, and 20 bases had no gene match. Germline loops: CDR1 LNHDA, CDR2 SQIVND (reference sequence). CDR3 coding DNA: TGTGCCACCACAGCCGGGGACAGCCCGAAGATGGCCCAGCATTTT. This translates into CATTAGDSPKMAQHF.

The chain links TRBV28 to TRBJ2-2, with D uncertain. The germline V gene encodes CDR1 MDHEN and CDR2 SYDVKM. The CDR3 spans 17 residues. The ends were cut back, 4 bases at V and 3 bases at J, with 18 bases in the middle. CDR3 coding DNA: TGTGCCAGCAGTTCCCCCCTAGGTTCGATTGACACCGGGGAGCTGTTTTTT. Protein product: CASSSPLGSIDTGELFF.

This chain links TRBV4-1 with TRBJ1-1, with 8 bases aligning to TRBD1. This CDR3 region has 14 residues. With 2 bases clipped from V and 12 bases from J, the junction kept 11 bases outside the gene matches. Germline lookup yields CDR1 MGHRA and CDR2 YSYEKL. The chain's CDR3 is CASSQNPGGASPFF. The CDR3 nucleotides read TGCGCCAGCAGCCAAAACCCAGGGGGCGCTTCCCCTTTCTTT.

The chain links TRBV5-1 to TRBJ2-3; D possibly corresponds to TRBD2 (6 bases). V dropped 4 bases and J dropped 0 bases, with 15 bases sitting between them. There are 16 residues in the CDR3. Germline CDR1 is SGHRS and CDR2 is YFSETQ. For the CDR3, the DNA is TGCGCCAGCAGCGGCCGGGAGAGGAGAAGCACAGATACGCAGTATTTT. Translation: CASSGRERRSTDTQYF.

The V call is TRBV15, the J call TRBJ1-4, with TRBD1 matching 9 bases. This CDR3 spans 20 amino acids. Per germline, CDR1 LNHNV and CDR2 YYDKDF (reference sequence). V gave up 4 bases and J gave up 0 bases; unmatched junction bases: 15. Written as DNA, the CDR3 is TGTGCCACCAGCACCCCAGGGACAGGGCCAGGCCGCGCAACTAATGAAAAACTGTTTTTT. Translating gives CATSTPGTGPGRATNEKLFF. Full variable domain (remainder filled in from reference TRBV15 and TRBJ1-4): DAMVIQNPRYQVTQFGKPVTLSCSQTLNHNVMYWYQQKSSQAPKLLFHYYDKDFNNEADTPDNFQSRRPNTSFCFLDIRSPGLGDTAMYLCATSTPGTGPGRATNEKLFFGSGTQLSVL.

The chain employs TRBV13 and TRBJ2-3; possibly TRBD1 for D (5 bases). CDR3 length: 14 residues. Trimming cost V 7 bases and J 4 bases, with 15 bases left between them. Germline CDR1 reads PRHDT; CDR2 reads FYEKMQ (reference sequence). The CDR3: CASTVAGRADTQYF. In DNA form, the CDR3 reads TGTGCCAGCACTGTAGCCGGCAGGGCAGATACGCAGTATTTT.

This clone has just one count. The chain links TRBV27 to TRBJ2-2; no clear D. The V gene lost 6 bases and the J gene lost 0 bases, with 5 bases spanning the gap. Germline V lookup: CDR1 MNHEY, CDR2 SMNVEV (reference sequence). The CDR3 contains 13 residues. The CDR3 nucleotides are TGTGCCAGCAGCTCAACGAACACCGGGGAGCTGTTTTTT. It is translated as CASSSTNTGELFF.

This chain joins TRBV25-1 and TRBJ2-5; TRBD2 matches at 12 bases. Germline V gene data show CDR1 as MGHDK and CDR2 as SYGVNS. V gave up 2 bases and J gave up 2 bases; unmatched junction bases: 9. The CDR3 consists of 18 residues. The CDR3 bases are TGTGCCAGCAGTGAAAGGGCTAGCGGGGGGGCTGGGCAAGAGACCCAGTACTTC. It codes for CASSERASGGAGQETQYF. Complete variable domain (other parts from reference TRBV25-1 and TRBJ2-5): EADIYQTPRYLVIGTGKKITLECSQTMGHDKMYWYQQDPGMELHLIHYSYGVNSTEKGDLSSESTVSRIRTEHFPLTLESARPSHTSQYLCASSERASGGAGQETQYFGPGTRLLVL.

This clone is judged medium-sized (0.01 to 0.1%). This chain connects TRBV27 to TRBJ2-7; a possible D gene is TRBD2 (6 bases). The CDR3 is made up of 13 amino acids. Deletions cut 2 bases from V and 6 bases from J, with 11 bases between. Germline V CDR1 and CDR2: MNHEY, SMNVEV (reference sequence). CDR3 bases: TGTGCCAGCAGTTTAGGAGCGGGTCTCGAGCAGTACTTC. Protein product: CASSLGAGLEQYF.

The J gene is TRBJ2-1, the V gene TRBV5-1; D not resolved. With 4 bases removed from V and 7 bases from J, the gap between germline ends came to 21 bases. Germline V gene lookup returns CDR1 SGHRS and CDR2 YFSETQ. The CDR3 runs to 16 residues. The DNA of the CDR3 is TGCGCCAGCAGCCCGGGTCTCGGGCTCCCGCCTAATGAGCAGTTCTTC. Residues: CASSPGLGLPPNEQFF.

This rearrangement joins TRBV6-1 to TRBJ1-1, with D tentatively TRBD1 (6 bases). Germline V gene sequence: CDR1 MNHNS, CDR2 SASEGT. V lost 2 bases to trimming and J lost 1 base, with 11 bases between them. The CDR3 extends over 15 amino acids. CDR3 nucleotides: TGTGCCAGCAGTGAACAGGGGATGGGGAACACTGAAGCTTTCTTT. Its protein product is CASSEQGMGNTEAFF.

The genes are TRBV6-1 and TRBJ2-7; 7 bases match TRBD1. V lost 2 bases, J lost 6 bases, and 1 base stayed unmatched. Germline V gives CDR1 MNHNS, CDR2 SASEGT. The CDR3 has 12 amino acids. In DNA form, the CDR3 reads TGTGCCAGCAGTGAAACAGGGGTCGAGCAGTACTTC. Translated: CASSETGVEQYF.

The V gene is TRBV5-5, the J gene TRBJ2-7; maybe TRBD1 (6 bases). Deletions cut 0 bases from V and 3 bases from J, with 19 bases between. CDR3 length equals 17 residues. Germline values: CDR1 SGHKS, CDR2 YYEKEE (reference sequence). CDR3 sequence reads: CASSLGGLRTENYEQYV. The DNA for the CDR3 is TGTGCCAGCAGCTTGGGGGGCCTGAGGACAGAAAACTACGAGCAGTACGTC.

V is TRBV27 and J is TRBJ2-7; 7 nucleotides agree with TRBD2. V lost 4 bases and J lost 11; bases outside the gene matches: 14. This CDR3 has 14 amino acids. Germline CDR1 is MNHEY and CDR2 is SMNVEV (reference sequence). CDR3: CASSSYSREAPEYF. CDR3 in DNA: TGTGCCAGCAGTTCCTACTCCCGGGAGGCACCGGAGTACTTC.